One TCR beta chain is described in this entry. The data were obtained in a study of T-cell reconstitution after alpha-beta-depleted transplantation in children. Trimming cost V 6 bases and J 7 bases, with 13 bases left between them. The CDR3 extends over 14 amino acids. The germline gives CDR1 KGHSH, CDR2 LQKENI. During its preparation, the TCRbeta library received unique molecular identifiers. TCRdb itself ran the PCR reads through MiXCR, one entry per CDR3 protein. The table lists 250,000 to 350,000 distinct CDR3 sequences, about a tenth of them singletons, with 10% in the top ten. The source is a human donor who donated a stem cell graft to a child with SCID. This chain connects TRBV18 to TRBJ1-6; possible D gene TRBD1, 6 bases. This material consisted of PBMCs from the stem cell graft donor, taken from the stem cell graft. The CDR3 protein is CASSRDRLNSPLHF. CDR3 sequence (DNA): TGTGCCAGCTCGCGAGACAGGTTGAATTCACCCCTCCACTTT. Using reference TRBV18 and TRBJ1-6 for the parts outside the CDR3, the full variable domain is NAGVMQNPRHLVRRRGQEARLRCSPMKGHSHVYWYRQLPEEGLKFMVYLQKENIIDESGMPKERFSAEFPKEGPSILRIQQVVRGDSAAYFCASSRDRLNSPLHFGNGTRLTVT.